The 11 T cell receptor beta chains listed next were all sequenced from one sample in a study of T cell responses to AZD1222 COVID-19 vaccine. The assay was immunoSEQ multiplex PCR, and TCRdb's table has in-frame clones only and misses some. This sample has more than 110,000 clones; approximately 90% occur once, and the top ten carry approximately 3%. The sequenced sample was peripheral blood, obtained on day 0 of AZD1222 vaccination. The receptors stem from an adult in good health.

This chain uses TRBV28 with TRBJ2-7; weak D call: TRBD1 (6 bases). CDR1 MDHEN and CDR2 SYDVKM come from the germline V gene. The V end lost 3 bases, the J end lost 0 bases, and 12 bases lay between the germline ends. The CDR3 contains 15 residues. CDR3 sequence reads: CASSFRAGASYEQYF. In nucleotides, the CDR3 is TGTGCCAGCAGTTTTAGGGCAGGGGCCTCCTACGAGCAGTACTTC. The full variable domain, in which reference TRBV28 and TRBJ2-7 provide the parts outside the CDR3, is DVKVTQSSRYLVKRTGEKVFLECVQDMDHENMFWYRQDPGLGLRLIYFSYDVKMKEKGDIPEGYSVSREKKERFSLILESASTNQTSMYLCASSFRAGASYEQYFGPGTRLTVT.

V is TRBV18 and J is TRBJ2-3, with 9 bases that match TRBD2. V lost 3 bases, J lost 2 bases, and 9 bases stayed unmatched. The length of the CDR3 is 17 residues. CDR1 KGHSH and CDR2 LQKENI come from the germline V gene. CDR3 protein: CASSPPPASGDTDTQYF. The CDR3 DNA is TGTGCCAGCTCACCCCCTCCCGCTAGCGGGGACACAGATACGCAGTATTTT.

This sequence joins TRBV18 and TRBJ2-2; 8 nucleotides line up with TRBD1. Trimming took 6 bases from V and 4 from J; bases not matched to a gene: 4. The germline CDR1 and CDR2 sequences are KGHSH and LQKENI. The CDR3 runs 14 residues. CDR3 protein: CASSGQGSTGELFF. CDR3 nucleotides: TGTGCCAGCTCCGGACAGGGAAGCACCGGGGAGCTGTTTTTT. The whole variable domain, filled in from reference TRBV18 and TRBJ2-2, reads NAGVMQNPRHLVRRRGQEARLRCSPMKGHSHVYWYRQLPEEGLKFMVYLQKENIIDESGMPKERFSAEFPKEGPSILRIQQVVRGDSAAYFCASSGQGSTGELFFGEGSRLTVL.

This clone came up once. DNA for the CDR3: TGTGCCAGCAGTGATGACAGGCGAGATAATTCACCCCTCCACTTT. Its protein is CASSDDRRDNSPLHF. This rearrangement joins TRBV6-1 to TRBJ1-6; a possible D gene is TRBD1 (6 bases). The CDR3 extends over 15 amino acids. CDR1 MNHNS and CDR2 SASEGT come from the germline V gene. V was cut by 3 bases and J by 5 bases, with 11 bases left in between.

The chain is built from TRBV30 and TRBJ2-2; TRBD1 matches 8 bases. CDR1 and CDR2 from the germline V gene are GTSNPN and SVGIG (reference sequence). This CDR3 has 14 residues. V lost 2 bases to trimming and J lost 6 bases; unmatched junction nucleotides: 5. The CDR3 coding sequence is TGTGCCTGGAGTCAGGGACAGGAGGCCGGGGAGCTGTTTTTT. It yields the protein CAWSQGQEAGELFF.

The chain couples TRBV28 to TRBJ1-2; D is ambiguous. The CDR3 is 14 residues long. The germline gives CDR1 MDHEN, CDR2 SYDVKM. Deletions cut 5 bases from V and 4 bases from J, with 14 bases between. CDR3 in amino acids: CASSRTGAIYGYTF. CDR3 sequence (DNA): TGTGCCAGCAGTCGGACCGGAGCTATCTATGGCTACACCTTC.

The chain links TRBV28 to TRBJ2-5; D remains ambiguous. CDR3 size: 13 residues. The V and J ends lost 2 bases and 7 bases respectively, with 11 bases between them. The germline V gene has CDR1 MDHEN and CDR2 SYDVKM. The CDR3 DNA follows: TGTGCCAGCAGTTTAACTGGGGAAGGGACCCAGTACTTC. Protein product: CASSLTGEGTQYF.

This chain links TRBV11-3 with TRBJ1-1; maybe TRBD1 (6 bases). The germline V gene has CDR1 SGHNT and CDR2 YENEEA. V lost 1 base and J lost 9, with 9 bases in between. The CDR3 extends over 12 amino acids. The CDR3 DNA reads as TGTGCCAGCAGCTTAGTACAGGGTAAAGCTTTCTTT. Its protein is CASSLVQGKAFF.

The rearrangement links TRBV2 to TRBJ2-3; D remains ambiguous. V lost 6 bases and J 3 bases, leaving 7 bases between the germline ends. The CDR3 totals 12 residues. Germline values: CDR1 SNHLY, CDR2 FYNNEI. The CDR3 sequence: CASRPQTDTQYF. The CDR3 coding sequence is TGTGCCAGCAGGCCTCAAACAGATACGCAGTATTTT.

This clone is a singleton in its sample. CDR3 residues: CASSQDTGDEKLFF. The DNA of the CDR3 is TGCGCCAGCAGCCAAGATACAGGGGATGAAAAACTGTTTTTT. The chain employs TRBV4-3 and TRBJ1-4, with 7 nucleotides matching TRBD1. Germline V gene sequence: CDR1 LGHNA, CDR2 YSLEER. The V and J ends lost 0 bases and 6 bases, in that order; junction bases with no gene match: 1. The CDR3 consists of 14 residues.

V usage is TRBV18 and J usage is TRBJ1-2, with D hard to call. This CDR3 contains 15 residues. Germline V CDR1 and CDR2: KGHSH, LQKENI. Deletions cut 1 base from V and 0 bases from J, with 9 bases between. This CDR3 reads CASSPRPQTNYGYTF. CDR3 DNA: TGTGCCAGCTCACCACGTCCACAGACTAACTATGGCTACACCTTC.